The 10 T cell receptor beta chains reported below all come from one sample, sequenced in a study of blood T cell repertoires in COVID-19. Assay used: immunoSEQ multiplex PCR; TCRdb lists only in-frame clones, some missing. The data show 140,000 to 150,000 clones, with 70% to 90% seen just once and approximately 13% held by the top ten. Sample: peripheral blood. Source of these receptors: a man between 60 and 75 years old with active or convalescent COVID-19.

The chain uses TRBV28 and TRBJ2-5; possible D gene TRBD2, 6 bases. The length of the CDR3 is 14 residues. Germline CDR1 and CDR2: MDHEN and SYDVKM. Deletions cut 0 bases from V and 5 bases from J, with 10 bases between. Written as DNA, the CDR3 is TGTGCCAGCAGTTTATGGGGAGGTGGGGAGACCCAGTACTTC. Its protein is CASSLWGGGETQYF.

This chain connects TRBV9 to TRBJ1-1; D possibly corresponds to TRBD1 (6 bases). Germline assignment: CDR1 SGDLS and CDR2 YYNGEE. V was trimmed by 9 bases and J by 1 base, leaving 22 bases between them. This CDR3 has 16 amino acids. CDR3 sequence (DNA): TGTGCCAACCCGAAAGGGGGGGGAGATAGGAACACTGAAGCTTTCTTT. Its translation is CANPKGGGDRNTEAFF.

This chain uses TRBV9 with TRBJ2-7, with D maybe TRBD1 (6 bases). This CDR3 is built from 15 residues. The V gene lost 2 bases and the J gene lost 3 bases, with 15 bases spanning the gap. CDR1 is SGDLS and CDR2 is YYNGEE in the germline V gene. This chain's CDR3 is CASSVGPGVGYEQYF. In DNA form, the CDR3 reads TGTGCCAGCAGCGTGGGGCCAGGGGTGGGCTACGAGCAGTACTTC.

The V call is TRBV7-6, the J call TRBJ2-1, with D maybe TRBD2 (6 bases). CDR1 SGHVS and CDR2 FNYEAQ come from the germline V gene. Trimming cost V 5 bases and J 10 bases, with 21 bases left between them. There are 15 residues in the CDR3. Written as DNA, the CDR3 is TGTGCCAGCAGCGTGGGGACTGGTTTTGGAGGAGAGCAGTTCTTC. Encoded protein: CASSVGTGFGGEQFF.

The V call is TRBV10-3, the J call TRBJ2-6, with D tentatively TRBD1 (6 bases). The germline V gene encodes CDR1 ENHRY and CDR2 SYGVKD. Trimming pared 4 bases from V and 0 bases from J, leaving 16 bases between. The CDR3 is made up of 18 amino acids. The CDR3 sequence: CAISGGHPVRSGANVLTF. The CDR3 DNA sequence: TGTGCCATCAGTGGGGGACACCCAGTACGCTCTGGGGCCAACGTCCTGACTTTC.

The chain combines TRBV12-3 or TRBV12-4 with TRBJ1-4; TRBD1 matches 7 bases. This CDR3 is built from 13 residues. V lost 5 bases to trimming and J lost 11 bases; unmatched junction nucleotides: 8. CDR3 protein: CASSLRQGEKLFF. In nucleotides, the CDR3 is TGTGCCAGCAGTCTGCGACAGGGTGAGAAACTGTTTTTT.

This sequence joins TRBV19 and TRBJ1-1; D gene ambiguous. In germline, CDR1 is LNHDA, CDR2 SQIVND (reference sequence). Trimming pared 10 bases from V and 1 base from J, leaving 19 bases between. The CDR3 runs 15 residues. CDR3 DNA sequence: TGTGCCACTAGGGCTAGGGAGGGAGCGAACACTGAAGCTTTCTTT. It is translated as CATRAREGANTEAFF.

The chain is built from TRBV11-1 and TRBJ1-1; no clear D. V gave up 1 base and J gave up 11 bases, with 14 bases separating them. Germline lookup yields CDR1 SGHAT and CDR2 FQDESV (reference sequence). This CDR3 is built from 13 residues. CDR3 residues: CASSLGQRREAFF. The CDR3 DNA is TGTGCCAGCAGCTTAGGACAACGGCGGGAGGCTTTCTTT.

The chain employs TRBV11-2 and TRBJ1-1, with D hard to call. V shed 4 bases and J shed 4 bases, with 10 bases lying between them. CDR3 length: 13 amino acids. Germline V lookup: CDR1 SGHAT, CDR2 FQNNGV. CDR3 coding DNA: TGTGCCAGCAGCTATACCGGGAGCACTGAAGCTTTCTTT. It codes for CASSYTGSTEAFF. Using reference TRBV11-2 and TRBJ1-1 for the parts outside the CDR3, the full variable domain is EAGVAQSPRYKIIEKRQSVAFWCNPISGHATLYWYQQILGQGPKLLIQFQNNGVVDDSQLPKDRFSAERLKGVDSTLKIQPAKLEDSAVYLCASSYTGSTEAFFGQGTRLTVV.

This clone showed up just once. The chain links TRBV9 to TRBJ1-1, with D uncertain. Germline V gene sequence: CDR1 SGDLS, CDR2 YYNGEE. The CDR3 spans 14 residues. The V end was cut by 2 bases, the J end by 5 bases, with 13 bases between. CDR3 loop: CASSVGLHLTEAFF. CDR3 bases: TGTGCCAGCAGCGTGGGCCTACACCTAACTGAAGCTTTCTTT.